Reported below is one T cell receptor beta chain. The antigen is undetermined. The data are from a study of cytomegalovirus exposure and HLA in healthy donors. Notes on the study in general: Per a later analysis, HLA-associated TCR beta chains showed more clonal expansion than other, equally common TCR beta chains. A later analysis linked a missense variant in DCLRE1C to the trimming of TCR beta V and J genes. HLA allele associations emerged for 15,000 to 20,000 TCR beta sequences in a later analysis, at 0.05 false discovery rate.

13 Jbeta primers and 60 Vbeta primers were used for the PCR. Data came from immunoSEQ multiplex PCR; TCRdb stores just in-frame clones and leaves some out. The sample yields some 150,000 clones, around 80% seen once. V lost 4 bases and J lost 3; bases outside the gene matches: 8. This CDR3 spans 16 amino acids. From germline, CDR1 is SGHDT and CDR2 YYEEEE. This sequence joins TRBV5-6 and TRBJ1-3; 9 nucleotides match TRBD1. Material for sequencing was PBMCs. The clonotype was recovered from a man aged 25-45 years in good health and CMV-seropositive. DNA of the CDR3: TGTGCCAGCAGCCGAAACAGGGGGCATTATGGAAACACCATATATTTT. Encoded protein: CASSRNRGHYGNTIYF.